This TCR beta chain was documented in a study of OX40 agonist ivuxolimab in advanced cancers. There are 18 residues in the CDR3. Germline CDR1 SGHDN, CDR2 FVKESK. V was trimmed by 4 bases and J by 1 base, leaving 20 bases between them. Sequencing used immunoSEQ multiplex PCR; TCRdb keeps in-frame clones, though not all of them. The table lists approximately 81,000 clones, 81% of them singletons. The clonotype was recovered from an adult with an advanced solid tumor such as melanoma, head and neck, liver or kidney cancer. The chain is built from TRBV14 and TRBJ1-3; a possible D gene is TRBD1 (5 bases). The specimen comprised CD4+ or CD8+ T cells sorted from blood, sampled in a trial of the OX40 agonist ivuxolimab. The CDR3 coding sequence is TGTGCCAGCAGCCTTGGGACCGCCGGGGGATTATCTGGAAACACCATATATTTT. This sequence encodes CASSLGTAGGLSGNTIYF.